The subject of this entry is one T cell receptor (beta chain). The table lists this clonotype with many counts. Its antigen has not been determined. Base quality data are lacking; no much larger clone is found one base away. The sample's treatment or condition label is to be understood as: allogeneic hematopoietic cell transplantation with graft depleted of TCRalphabeta T cells and CD19 B cells. The transplant recipients were children given TCRalphabeta/CD19-depleted allogeneic hematopoietic cell grafts. Library preparation was by PCR. The sequencer was an Illumina HiSeq 2500. TCR library preparation used molecular barcoding, with unique molecular identifiers applied to normalize quantification of the TCRbeta repertoire. TCRdb took the public reads, trimmed them with fastp at Q25, ran MiXCR for clone calling and kept in-frame beta chains. A single entry per CDR3 protein holds the most common genes and DNA from its merged rows. This sample comprises about 600,000 distinct CDR3 sequences, around 23% of them detected only once. Less than 15% of the sample belongs to the ten largest clones.

This entry belongs to a study of T-cell reconstitution after alpha-beta-depleted transplantation in children listed by TCRdb under 2016. Regarding the complete study: Using TCR repertoire profiling, the study quantitatively followed how T-cell immune reconstitution unfolded in children after TCRalphabeta/CD19-depleted allogeneic hematopoietic cell transplantation. Overall study results and their limits: The apparently early alphabetaT-cell count recovery about two months after transplant was reportedly dependent on only several hundred rapidly expanded clones derived from non-depleted graft cells. In some patients, high TCRbeta diversity at day 60 was attributed to recipient T cells and intrathymic progenitors that had survived conditioning. Hyperexpanded clone frequencies declined over subsequent months; after one year, T-cell counts and TCRbeta diversity were mostly attributed to newly produced T cells.

CDR1 and CDR2, looked up from the germline V gene, are LGHNA and YNFKEQ. Clipping removes 2 bases from V and 4 bases from J, with 6 as the unmatched junction base count. The CDR3 runs 15 amino acids, cysteine and phenylalanine included. Only the CDR3 portion is preserved as DNA: 45 bases, with reading frame beginning at the first base. The clonotype originates from a boy in the first two years of life who had a stem cell transplant for acute myeloid leukemia, so the T cells may come from the graft donor. The rearrangement combines TRBV4-2 with TRBJ2-5; 8 junctional bases match TRBD1. This sample comprised PBMCs, mostly from graft donor cells, obtained 360 days after TCRalphabeta/CD19-depleted stem cell transplant. The DNA reads TGTGCCAGCAGCCAACCCAAACAGGGGGGAGAGACCCAGTACTTC. The translation is CASSQPKQGGETQYF.